This T cell receptor beta chain was recovered during a study of CD8 T cells in ankylosing spondylitis. Overall study findings and caveats: Ankylosing spondylitis blood appeared to carry a characteristic TCR beta motif of roughly eight highly homologous variants. Before this, some motif variants had been reported in reactive arthritis synovial fluid and blood.

The CDR3 runs 15 residues. The V and J ends lost 0 bases and 0 bases respectively, with 6 bases between them. Per the germline V gene, CDR1 is MNHEY and CDR2 is SVGAGI. With molecular barcodes, quantitative 5'-RACE was used to make the TCR beta libraries. TCRdb analysed the 5' RACE reads with MiXCR anew, one entry per CDR3 protein. The data hold about 840,000 distinct CDR3 sequences, with about 11% observed a single time. In regard to this clonotype: Its antigen is still unknown.

This chain uses TRBV6-5 with TRBJ1-3; no definite D call. The sample taken for sequencing was blood, either unsorted or a sorted T cell fraction (not recorded which). This TCR was recovered from a male donor with ankylosing spondylitis. The CDR3 protein is CASSYSPDSGNTIYF. CDR3 nucleotides: TGTGCCAGCAGTTACTCCCCAGACTCTGGAAACACCATATATTTT.